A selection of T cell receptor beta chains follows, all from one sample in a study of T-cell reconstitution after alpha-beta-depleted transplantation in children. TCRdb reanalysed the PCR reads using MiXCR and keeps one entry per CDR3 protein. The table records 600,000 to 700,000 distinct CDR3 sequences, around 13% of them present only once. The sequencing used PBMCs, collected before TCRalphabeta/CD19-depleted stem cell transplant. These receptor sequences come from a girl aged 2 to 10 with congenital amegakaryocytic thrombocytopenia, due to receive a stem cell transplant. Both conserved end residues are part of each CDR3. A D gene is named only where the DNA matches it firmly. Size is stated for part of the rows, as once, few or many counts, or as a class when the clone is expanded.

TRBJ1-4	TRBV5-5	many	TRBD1	CASSSGTEPEKLFF	TGTGCCAGCAGCTCCGGGACAGAACCGGAAAAACTGTTTTTT
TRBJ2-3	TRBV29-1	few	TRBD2	CSVEVPGLAGVPHTDTQYF	TGCAGCGTTGAAGTCCCGGGACTAGCGGGAGTCCCGCACACAGATACGCAGTATTTT
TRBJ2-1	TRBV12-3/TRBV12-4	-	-	CASSFVGRYNEQFF	TGTGCCAGCAGTTTCGTAGGAAGGTACAATGAGCAGTTCTTC
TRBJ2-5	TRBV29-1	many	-	CSVDEQQETQYF	TGCAGCGTTGATGAACAGCAAGAGACCCAGTACTTC
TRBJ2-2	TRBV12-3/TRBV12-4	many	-	CASSGDVNTGELFF	TGTGCCAGCAGTGGGGACGTGAACACCGGGGAGCTGTTTTTT
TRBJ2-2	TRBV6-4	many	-	CASSEVLRHLNTGELFF	TGTGCCAGCAGTGAAGTGTTGAGGCATTTAAACACCGGGGAGCTGTTTTTT
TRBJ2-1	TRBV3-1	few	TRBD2	CASSQDLSGRVLNEQFF	TGTGCCAGCAGCCAAGATCTGAGCGGGAGGGTGCTCAATGAGCAGTTCTTC
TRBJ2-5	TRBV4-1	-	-	CASSPSQLRDTQETQYF	TGCGCCAGCAGCCCAAGCCAGCTCCGGGACACTCAAGAGACCCAGTACTTC
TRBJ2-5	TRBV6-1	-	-	CASSRLTGEYAQYF	TGTGCCAGCAGTAGGCTGACTGGGGAATATGCCCAGTACTTC
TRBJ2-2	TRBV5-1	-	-	CASRPKRAHTDTGELFF	TGCGCCAGCAGACCGAAGCGGGCCCACACAGACACCGGGGAGCTGTTTTTT
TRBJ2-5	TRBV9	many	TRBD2	CASSVDMTSGQETQYF	TGTGCCAGCAGCGTAGATATGACTAGCGGCCAAGAGACCCAGTACTTC
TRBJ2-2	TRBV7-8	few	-	CATRPWGGELFF	TGTGCCACCAGACCCTGGGGAGGGGAGCTGTTTTTT
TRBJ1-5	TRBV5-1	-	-	CTSSLVGSNQPQHF	TGCACCAGCAGCTTGGTGGGTAGCAATCAGCCCCAGCATTTT
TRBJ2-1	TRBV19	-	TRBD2	CGSSIGGSGRSPMGEQFF	TGTGGCAGTAGTATAGGTGGTAGCGGGAGGAGCCCCATGGGTGAGCAGTTCTTC
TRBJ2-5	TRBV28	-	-	CASRSSRLVQETQYF	TGTGCCAGCAGGTCCTCTAGGTTGGTGCAAGAGACCCAGTACTTC
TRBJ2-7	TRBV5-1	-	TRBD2	CASSWMGLAGDSEQYF	TGCGCCAGCAGCTGGATGGGACTAGCGGGAGATTCCGAGCAGTACTTC
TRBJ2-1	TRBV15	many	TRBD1	CATSRGTGNYNEQFF	TGTGCCACCAGCAGAGGGACAGGGAACTACAATGAGCAGTTCTTC
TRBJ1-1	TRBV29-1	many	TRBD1	CSVVYLGQGGNTEAFF	TGCAGCGTTGTTTATCTGGGACAGGGGGGGAACACTGAAGCTTTCTTT
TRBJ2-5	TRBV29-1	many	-	CSVAVERETQYF	TGCAGCGTTGCGGTAGAGCGAGAGACCCAGTACTTC
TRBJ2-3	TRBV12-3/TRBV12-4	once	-	CASSFSTRGDTQYF	TGTGCCAGCAGCTTTTCAACAAGGGGAGATACGCAGTATTTT
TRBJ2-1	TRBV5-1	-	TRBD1	CASSSYDRGDEQFF	TGCGCCAGCAGCTCCTACGACAGGGGCGATGAGCAGTTCTTC
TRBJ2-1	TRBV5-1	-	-	CASSLDPSGEQFF	TGCGCCAGCAGCTTGGATCCATCCGGTGAGCAGTTCTTC
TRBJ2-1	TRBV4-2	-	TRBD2	CASSLKKEGLEPYNEQFF	TGTGCCAGCAGCCTAAAGAAAGAAGGACTAGAGCCCTACAATGAGCAGTTCTTC